Below, 10 T cell receptor beta chains from the same sample are listed, as sequenced in a study of synovial regulatory T cells in juvenile arthritis. Produced via immunoSEQ multiplex PCR; TCRdb's table is partial and in-frame only. The table for this sample gives 9,000 to 10,000 clones. The sample comprised Treg cells from blood. Subset meaning: remaining (HLA-DR-negative) circulating blood Treg cells. Source of these receptors: a donor younger than 30 with juvenile idiopathic arthritis.

V is TRBV7-9 and J is TRBJ1-2. Germline V lookup: CDR1 SEHNR, CDR2 FQNEAQ (reference sequence). CDR3 length equals 14 residues. DNA is not recorded here. The CDR3 is CASSLVRANYGYTF.

This chain links TRBV14 with TRBJ1-4; TCRdb proposes TRBD1, but this gene call is untestable without DNA. The germline V gene encodes CDR1 SGHDN and CDR2 FVKESK. This CDR3 has 19 amino acids. DNA is not on record. This CDR3 is CASSLRTGRSQATNEKLFF.

The CDR3 sequence: CASSLPRTGEQYF. This sequence joins TRBV5-5 and TRBJ2-7. Germline CDR1 is SGHKS and CDR2 is YYEKEE (reference sequence). The CDR3 length is 13 residues. Nucleotide data are not available.

The chain couples TRBV6-5 to TRBJ2-2. Germline values: CDR1 MNHEY, CDR2 SVGAGI. The CDR3 consists of 14 residues. The DNA is unrecorded. The CDR3 protein is CASTPVMFGGELFF.

The rearrangement links TRBV6-1 to TRBJ2-7; the TCRdb call, TRBD2, lacks DNA for checking. Germline-derived CDR1 and CDR2 are MNHNS and SASEGT. The CDR3 runs to 15 residues. The coding DNA is unavailable. CDR3 protein: CASSDRAGGPREQYF.

The chain combines TRBV18 with TRBJ2-1; the TCRdb D gene call, TRBD1, has no DNA to confirm it. There are 13 residues in the CDR3. No DNA is listed. Germline loops: CDR1 KGHSH, CDR2 LQKENI. CDR3 sequence: CASSPWAYREQFF. Using reference TRBV18 and TRBJ2-1 for the parts outside the CDR3, the full variable domain is NAGVMQNPRHLVRRRGQEARLRCSPMKGHSHVYWYRQLPEEGLKFMVYLQKENIIDESGMPKERFSAEFPKEGPSILRIQQVVRGDSAAYFCASSPWAYREQFFGPGTRLTVL.

The V call is TRBV4-3, the J call TRBJ1-2; TCRdb picks TRBD1, but there is no DNA to check that call. The V gene's germline CDR1 is LGHNA and CDR2 YSLEER. The CDR3 contains 16 residues. Only the protein is on record. CDR3: CASSRRTGSSVDGYTF.

This chain links TRBV19 with TRBJ2-7; TCRdb's D gene call, TRBD2, goes unchecked for lack of DNA. CDR1 and CDR2 from the germline V gene are LNHDA and SQIVND (reference sequence). The CDR3 is 15 amino acids. No DNA sequence is on record. CDR3: CASSTLEGGIYEQYF.

This chain joins TRBV19 and TRBJ1-5; absent DNA, TCRdb's TRBD1 call cannot be checked. Looked up from germline, CDR1 is LNHDA and CDR2 is SQIVND (reference sequence). The CDR3 is 14 residues long. No DNA accompanies this entry. The CDR3: CASSPQGVNQPQHF.

The chain recombines TRBV19 with TRBJ2-6; TCRdb calls TRBD2, which cannot be checked without DNA. Germline assignment: CDR1 LNHDA and CDR2 SQIVND (reference sequence). The CDR3 length is 14 residues. No DNA was logged. CDR3 protein: CASSTGVGANVLTF.